Each of the 9 T cell receptor beta chains below was sequenced from the same sample in a study of T cells in Graves' hyperthyroidism and ophthalmopathy. Amplification of TCR beta CDR3 regions used RNA as the template. Using the HTBI primer set, a first-round RT-PCR was run on the TCR CDR3. TCRdb used MiXCR to reprocess the multiplex PCR reads, holding one entry per CDR3 protein. This sample has around 520,000 distinct CDR3 sequences, with roughly 14% found just once. Sequencing was done on a sample of blood. The receptors were gathered from a woman between 18 and 29 years old with Graves' hyperthyroidism.

This sequence joins TRBV19 and TRBJ2-7; D is possibly TRBD2 (5 bases). The CDR3 contains 15 residues. The ends were cut back, 3 bases at V and 6 bases at J, with 18 bases in the middle. Germline CDR1 and CDR2: LNHDA and SQIVND (reference sequence). Here the CDR3 reads CASSMTATGKAEQYF. Written as DNA, the CDR3 is TGTGCCAGTAGTATGACGGCAACCGGGAAGGCCGAGCAGTACTTC.

The V and J genes are TRBV20-1 and TRBJ2-1; 9 bases align to TRBD1. The CDR3 has 16 amino acids. The V gene's germline CDR1 is DFQATT and CDR2 SNEGSKA (reference sequence). V was pared by 1 base and J by 6 bases, with 10 bases of the junction left unmatched. The DNA for the CDR3 is TGCAGTGCTAGAGTTGACAGGGGGTTGCGTCTCAATGAGCAGTTCTTC. As protein: CSARVDRGLRLNEQFF.

A few counts support this clonotype. This chain joins TRBV5-1 and TRBJ2-1, with D perhaps TRBD1 (6 bases). Germline V gene lookup returns CDR1 SGHRS and CDR2 YFSETQ. The CDR3 sequence is 17 residues long. Trimming took off 4 bases at V and 3 bases at J, with 20 bases between the two ends. The CDR3 DNA is TGCGCCAGCAGCCTAACAGGGCTACGGAGTTTCTACAATGAGCAGTTCTTC. Protein: CASSLTGLRSFYNEQFF.

With respect to this clonotype: A much larger clone differs by one base, so this may be a read error. The rearrangement uses TRBV25-1 and TRBJ1-6; the D gene is possibly TRBD1 (5 bases). Trimming took off 8 bases at V and 6 bases at J, with 17 bases between the two ends. The CDR3 runs to 15 residues. CDR1 is MGHDK, CDR2 SYGVNS, per germline. The CDR3 nucleotides are TGTGCCAGCTCCGACACAGGACGCCTTAATTCACCCCTCCACTTT. Translating it yields CASSDTGRLNSPLHF.

This clonotype showed up many times. The chain joins TRBV2 to TRBJ1-5, with 7 nucleotides matching TRBD1. The CDR3 is 13 amino acids. Germline V lookup: CDR1 SNHLY, CDR2 FYNNEI. Trimming cost V 9 bases and J 2 bases; bases outside gene matches: 4. The CDR3 DNA is TGTGCCAGATCTACAGGGGGCAATCAGCCCCAGCATTTT. Protein product: CARSTGGNQPQHF.

The chain has TRBV20-1 and TRBJ2-1; TRBD1 matches at 10 bases. J gave up 1 base and V 4 bases, and 19 bases lay outside the gene matches. The CDR3 length is 20 residues. The germline V gene has CDR1 DFQATT and CDR2 SNEGSKA (reference sequence). The CDR3 coding sequence is TGCAGTGCTATACAACCGGGACAGGGGTCCTACTGGGGATCCTACAATGAGCAGTTCTTC. This encodes CSAIQPGQGSYWGSYNEQFF.

This clonotype came up a few times. The V gene is TRBV9, the J gene TRBJ2-2, with a weak D call TRBD2 (6 bases). The V end lost 4 bases, the J end lost 3 bases, and 16 bases lay between the germline ends. Germline assignment: CDR1 SGDLS and CDR2 YYNGEE. CDR3 length equals 16 residues. The CDR3 DNA sequence: TGTGCCAGCAGCCATACTAGCTCGGGAGACACCGGGGAGCTGTTTTTT. Translated, it gives CASSHTSSGDTGELFF.

This clonotype was counted between two and nine times. CDR3 DNA: TGCGCCAGCAGCTATTTGGGAATCGCTGGGACAGATACGCAGTATTTT. Residues: CASSYLGIAGTDTQYF. The V and J genes are TRBV5-1 and TRBJ2-3; D ambiguous. CDR1 and CDR2 (germline): SGHRS, YFSETQ. V lost 3 bases, J lost 3 bases, and 17 bases lay in between. This CDR3 has 16 residues.

This clonotype was found a few times. The CDR3, as DNA: TGCAGCGTTGAATCCCGGACCGTCACGAATGAGCAGTTCTTC. Residues: CSVESRTVTNEQFF. This sequence joins TRBV29-1 and TRBJ2-1, with D hard to call. The CDR3 extends over 14 amino acids. V was shortened by 2 bases and J by 7 bases, with 15 bases between the two germline ends. CDR1 and CDR2 (germline): SQVTM, ANQGSEA.